The 17 T cell receptor beta chains listed next were all sequenced from one sample in a study of shared clonotypes between healthy human individuals. Using immunoSEQ multiplex PCR, the repertoire was profiled, and TCRdb retains in-frame clones only, with some absent. The sample yields a few million clones, just over 90% seen once. The source material was naive CD4+ T cells from PBMCs. As for subset: CD45RA+ positively selected. The receptor set was obtained from a man between 18 and 29 years old in good health. Some clones in this sample may be carry-over from other donors' samples.

A note on this clone: The sample contains more than one DNA sequence encoding this CDR3. The J gene is TRBJ2-2, the V gene TRBV5-1; 7 positions agree with TRBD2. The length of the CDR3 is 16 residues. Losses at the gene ends were 0 bases for V and 3 bases for J; bases not matched to a gene: 5. Germline values: CDR1 SGHRS, CDR2 YFSETQ. The CDR3 region is CASSLGLADDTGELFF. The CDR3 coding sequence is TGCGCCAGCAGCTTGGGGCTAGCGGATGACACCGGGGAGCTGTTTTTT. Filled out from reference TRBV5-1 and TRBJ2-2, the complete variable domain reads KAGVTQTPRYLIKTRGQQVTLSCSPISGHRSVSWYQQTPGQGLQFLFEYFSETQRNKGNFPGRFSGRQFSNSRSEMNVSTLELGDSALYLCASSLGLADDTGELFFGEGSRLTVL.

This clone has only one observation. The chain links TRBV19 to TRBJ2-1; D unclear. V was cut by 3 bases and J by 1 base, with 10 bases left in between. CDR1 LNHDA and CDR2 SQIVND come from the germline V gene (reference sequence). The CDR3 covers 15 residues. The CDR3: CASSIAATSYNEQFF. The CDR3 DNA reads TGTGCCAGTAGTATCGCTGCTACTTCCTACAATGAGCAGTTCTTC.

The chain links TRBV5-3 to TRBJ2-2; 7 nucleotides align to TRBD2. TRBV5-3 is flagged as an ORF with uncertain function. CDR3 size: 16 residues. V lost 4 bases, J lost 3 bases, and 9 bases stayed unmatched. CDR3 sequence: CARSLSSGADTGELFF. In DNA, the CDR3 is TGTGCCAGAAGCCTCTCTAGCGGAGCCGACACCGGGGAGCTGTTTTTT.

This chain joins TRBV10-3 and TRBJ1-2, with D possibly being TRBD1 (6 bases). Trimming removed 8 bases from V and 2 bases from J, with 21 bases in between. Per germline, CDR1 ENHRY and CDR2 SYGVKD. This CDR3 is 16 amino acids long. The chain's CDR3 is CAIGGQTQTLNYGYTF. CDR3 in DNA: TGTGCCATCGGGGGGCAGACACAAACTTTAAACTATGGCTACACCTTC.

This rearrangement joins TRBV18 to TRBJ2-1; 10 bases match TRBD1. In germline, CDR1 is KGHSH, CDR2 LQKENI. The CDR3 is made up of 15 amino acids. V was pared by 3 bases and J by 4 bases, with 3 bases of the junction left unmatched. This CDR3 reads CASSPLGQGYNEQFF. DNA of the CDR3: TGTGCCAGCTCACCTTTGGGACAGGGGTACAATGAGCAGTTCTTC.

The gene calls are TRBV7-8 and TRBJ2-1, with D maybe TRBD1 (5 bases). The CDR3 extends over 14 amino acids. The V gene lost 5 bases and the J gene lost 4 bases, with 12 bases spanning the gap. The germline CDR1 and CDR2 sequences are SGHVS and FQNEAQ. This CDR3 is CASSEPTEYNEQFF. The CDR3 bases are TGTGCCAGCAGCGAACCGACAGAGTACAATGAGCAGTTCTTC. Using reference TRBV7-8 and TRBJ2-1 for the parts outside the CDR3, the full variable domain is GAGVSQSPRYKVAKRGQDVALRCDPISGHVSLFWYQQALGQGPEFLTYFQNEAQLDKSGLPSDRFFAERPEGSVSTLKIQRTQQEDSAVYLCASSEPTEYNEQFFGPGTRLTVL.

The rearrangement uses TRBV27 and TRBJ2-7; D may be TRBD1 (6 bases). The V gene lost 3 bases and the J gene lost 0 bases, with 12 bases spanning the gap. CDR1 and CDR2 from the germline V gene are MNHEY and SMNVEV (reference sequence). The CDR3 is made up of 15 amino acids. This CDR3 reads CASSLGALGSYEQYF. The CDR3 nucleotides are TGTGCCAGCAGTTTGGGGGCGCTTGGCTCCTACGAGCAGTACTTC.

The chain couples TRBV28 to TRBJ2-3; TRBD1 is a possible D gene (6 bases). Germline V CDR1 and CDR2: MDHEN, SYDVKM. The CDR3 has 14 amino acids. V shed 6 bases and J shed 2 bases, with 12 bases lying between them. In DNA form, the CDR3 reads TGTGCCAGCAGCCGTGGACAGATCACAGATACGCAGTATTTT. It translates to CASSRGQITDTQYF.

As DNA, the CDR3 is TGTGCCAGCAGCGTAAGCTTAGAAGGTGGAAGAGAATCAGATACGCAGTATTTT. Translated: CASSVSLEGGRESDTQYF. This chain connects TRBV9 to TRBJ2-3, with D hard to call. Trimming pared 1 base from V and 4 bases from J, leaving 22 bases between. Germline V gene data show CDR1 as SGDLS and CDR2 as YYNGEE. This CDR3 region has 18 residues. Supplemented by reference TRBV9 and TRBJ2-3, the full variable domain reads DSGVTQTPKHLITATGQRVTLRCSPRSGDLSVYWYQQSLDQGLQFLIQYYNGEERAKGNILERFSAQQFPDLHSELNLSSLELGDSALYFCASSVSLEGGRESDTQYFGPGTRLTVL.

This chain connects TRBV18 to TRBJ1-1; the D gene is possibly TRBD1 (5 bases). CDR1 KGHSH and CDR2 LQKENI come from the germline V gene. Trimming left V 0 bases short and J 1 base short, with 9 bases between. This CDR3 has 15 residues. The CDR3 nucleotides read TGTGCCAGCTCACCACCAGGGGTCCCGAACACTGAAGCTTTCTTT. Protein sequence: CASSPPGVPNTEAFF.

About this clone: The same CDR3 arises from other DNA sequences in this sample as well. This chain connects TRBV18 to TRBJ1-2; 7 bases map to TRBD1. This CDR3 has 13 amino acids. V lost 3 bases and J lost 6; bases outside the gene matches: 4. Germline loops: CDR1 KGHSH, CDR2 LQKENI. CDR3 sequence (DNA): TGTGCCAGCTCACCCAGGGGGGTTGATGGCTACACCTTC. Translating it yields CASSPRGVDGYTF. The whole variable domain, remainder taken from reference TRBV18 and TRBJ1-2, is NAGVMQNPRHLVRRRGQEARLRCSPMKGHSHVYWYRQLPEEGLKFMVYLQKENIIDESGMPKERFSAEFPKEGPSILRIQQVVRGDSAAYFCASSPRGVDGYTFGSGTRLTVV.

The CDR3 coding sequence is TGTGCCAGCTCACCACGGGGACGAGGCACCGGGGAGCTGTTTTTT. Encoded protein: CASSPRGRGTGELFF. This chain connects TRBV18 to TRBJ2-2; either TRBD1 or TRBD2 may fit D (5 bases each). The germline gives CDR1 KGHSH, CDR2 LQKENI. Trimming shortened V by 1 base and J by 4 bases, and 10 bases separated the two germline ends. The CDR3 is 15 amino acids.

V is TRBV5-1 and J is TRBJ2-7, with TRBD2 matching over 13 bases. The V segment lost 5 bases and the J segment 6 bases; nucleotides outside the gene matches: 8. The CDR3 has 15 residues. Per the germline V gene, CDR1 is SGHRS and CDR2 is YFSETQ. In DNA, the CDR3 is TGCGCCAGCAGTTTTGCCGGGACTAGCGGGACCGAGCAGTACTTC. This encodes CASSFAGTSGTEQYF. The whole variable domain, filled in from reference TRBV5-1 and TRBJ2-7, reads KAGVTQTPRYLIKTRGQQVTLSCSPISGHRSVSWYQQTPGQGLQFLFEYFSETQRNKGNFPGRFSGRQFSNSRSEMNVSTLELGDSALYLCASSFAGTSGTEQYFGPGTRLTVT.

V and J are TRBV11-2 and TRBJ1-1; D ambiguous. V lost 1 base and J lost 3, with 3 bases in between. The V gene's germline CDR1 is SGHAT and CDR2 FQNNGV. This CDR3 has 12 residues. The DNA for the CDR3 is TGTGCCAGCAGCTTAGCTTACACTGAAGCTTTCTTT. This codes for CASSLAYTEAFF.

The J gene is TRBJ1-3, the V gene TRBV7-3, with D tentatively TRBD1 (6 bases). Trimming took off 5 bases at V and 4 bases at J, with 15 bases between the two ends. The CDR3 is 15 amino acids. From germline, CDR1 is SGHTA and CDR2 FQGTGA. CDR3 sequence reads: CASSALGGAGNTIYF. In nucleotides, the CDR3 is TGTGCCAGCAGCGCCCTAGGGGGGGCGGGAAACACCATATATTTT.

The CDR3 sequence: CASSVVGSGVNTGELFF. The CDR3 coding sequence is TGTGCCAGCAGCGTAGTCGGTAGCGGGGTGAACACCGGGGAGCTGTTTTTT. This rearrangement joins TRBV9 to TRBJ2-2; the match to TRBD2 covers 8 bases. V lost 0 bases, J lost 1 base, and 5 bases stayed unmatched. CDR3 size: 17 residues. Germline assignment: CDR1 SGDLS and CDR2 YYNGEE.

The J gene is TRBJ1-2, the V gene TRBV28; D is perhaps TRBD1 (6 bases). The CDR3 extends over 16 amino acids. Germline V gene lookup returns CDR1 MDHEN and CDR2 SYDVKM. Trimming took 10 bases from V and 0 from J, leaving 21 bases between them. The CDR3 is CATTKGGAAPNYGYTF. The DNA of the CDR3 is TGTGCCACTACTAAAGGGGGGGCTGCCCCTAACTATGGCTACACCTTC.